The T cell receptor beta chain under discussion was sequenced for a study of regulatory T cells in long-lasting Graves disease. Construction of TCR beta libraries relied on iRepertoire HTBI primers and on Arm-PCR targeting CDR3 regions. TCRdb passed the multiplex PCR reads through MiXCR, listing each CDR3 protein once. This sample has approximately 400,000 distinct CDR3 sequences, with less than 25% found just once. This clonotype has at least ten counts. Time point of the sample: persistent/refractory GD, antithyroid drugs over 5 years with positive TRAb. PBMC-derived RNA was used for the TCR library. The ends were cut back, 6 bases at V and 4 bases at J, with 18 bases in the middle. The CDR3 sequence is 15 residues long. Germline-derived CDR1 and CDR2 are MDHEN and SYDVKM.

The chain has TRBV28 and TRBJ1-2, with D perhaps TRBD1 (5 bases). Sequencing was performed on peripheral blood mononuclear cells (PBMCs), taken when the disease was refractory, from a patient treated with antithyroid drugs. The receptor was derived from a female donor with Graves disease. CDR3 sequence (DNA): TGTGCCAGCAGCCTGACCGAGATAGGGGCCTATGGCTACACCTTC. Amino acids: CASSLTEIGAYGYTF.